The source of this T cell receptor (beta chain) is a study of T cell changes during pregnancy in multiple sclerosis. Sequencing was performed with immunoSEQ multiplex PCR; in TCRdb, only in-frame clones are kept and a portion is missing. The sample records roughly 100,000 clones, approximately 90% being singletons. The germline CDR1 and CDR2 sequences are KGHSH and LQKENI. The junction had 9 bases not matched to a gene; V was cut back by 1 base and J by 2 bases. The CDR3 has 17 amino acids. This clonotype was sampled from a female donor in good health, enrolled as a control in a pregnancy study. The V gene is TRBV18, the J gene TRBJ2-7; the match to TRBD1 covers 9 bases. This specimen consisted of peripheral blood, obtained in the second trimester of pregnancy. The CDR3 sequence: CASSPLSHGQGTYEQYF. Written as DNA, the CDR3 is TGTGCCAGCTCACCACTCTCCCATGGACAGGGGACCTACGAGCAGTACTTC.